A selection of T cell receptor beta chains follows, all from one sample in a study of cytomegalovirus exposure and HLA in healthy donors. Clones were sequenced by immunoSEQ multiplex PCR, and TCRdb holds only the in-frame ones, with some missing. In the table there are some 120,000 clones, 75% to 85% of which are singletons. The sequencing input was PBMCs. The receptors shown here come from a male donor in good health and CMV-seronegative. CDR3s include the opening cysteine and the closing phenylalanine or tryptophan. The D gene is left open where the match is weak.

v_call	j_call	d_call	cdr3_aa
TRBV7-2	TRBJ1-4	.	CASSYTGPATNEKLFF
TRBV25-1	TRBJ2-7	.	CASSFHGQSYEQYF
TRBV28	TRBJ1-1	.	CASSSGMNTEAFF
TRBV6-5	TRBJ2-7	.	CASSPNHYEQYF
TRBV18	TRBJ1-4	.	CASSPAGALEKLFF
TRBV6-6	TRBJ2-7	TRBD1	CASTRGQGEQYF
TRBV4-3	TRBJ2-2	TRBD2	CASSQDRGAGVTGELFF
TRBV18	TRBJ1-1	TRBD1	CASSPRTGTGNTEAFF
TRBV19	TRBJ2-3	TRBD1	CASSASEGATQYF
TRBV18	TRBJ2-7	TRBD2	CASSPPEASGGPPSSYEQYF
TRBV10-3	TRBJ1-1	.	CAISESGRDTEAFF
TRBV29-1	TRBJ1-5	.	CSVEDFPGGQPQHF
TRBV6-4	TRBJ2-2	.	CASSDISVPTGELFF
TRBV19	TRBJ1-5	TRBD1	CASSPDRGNQPQHF
TRBV5-1	TRBJ1-1	TRBD1	CASSNDRGTEAFF
TRBV6-4	TRBJ2-3	.	CASSAGEGATDTQYF
TRBV2	TRBJ2-3	.	CASSEWGRRTDTQYF
TRBV11-2	TRBJ2-1	.	CASSLVRGPYNEQFF